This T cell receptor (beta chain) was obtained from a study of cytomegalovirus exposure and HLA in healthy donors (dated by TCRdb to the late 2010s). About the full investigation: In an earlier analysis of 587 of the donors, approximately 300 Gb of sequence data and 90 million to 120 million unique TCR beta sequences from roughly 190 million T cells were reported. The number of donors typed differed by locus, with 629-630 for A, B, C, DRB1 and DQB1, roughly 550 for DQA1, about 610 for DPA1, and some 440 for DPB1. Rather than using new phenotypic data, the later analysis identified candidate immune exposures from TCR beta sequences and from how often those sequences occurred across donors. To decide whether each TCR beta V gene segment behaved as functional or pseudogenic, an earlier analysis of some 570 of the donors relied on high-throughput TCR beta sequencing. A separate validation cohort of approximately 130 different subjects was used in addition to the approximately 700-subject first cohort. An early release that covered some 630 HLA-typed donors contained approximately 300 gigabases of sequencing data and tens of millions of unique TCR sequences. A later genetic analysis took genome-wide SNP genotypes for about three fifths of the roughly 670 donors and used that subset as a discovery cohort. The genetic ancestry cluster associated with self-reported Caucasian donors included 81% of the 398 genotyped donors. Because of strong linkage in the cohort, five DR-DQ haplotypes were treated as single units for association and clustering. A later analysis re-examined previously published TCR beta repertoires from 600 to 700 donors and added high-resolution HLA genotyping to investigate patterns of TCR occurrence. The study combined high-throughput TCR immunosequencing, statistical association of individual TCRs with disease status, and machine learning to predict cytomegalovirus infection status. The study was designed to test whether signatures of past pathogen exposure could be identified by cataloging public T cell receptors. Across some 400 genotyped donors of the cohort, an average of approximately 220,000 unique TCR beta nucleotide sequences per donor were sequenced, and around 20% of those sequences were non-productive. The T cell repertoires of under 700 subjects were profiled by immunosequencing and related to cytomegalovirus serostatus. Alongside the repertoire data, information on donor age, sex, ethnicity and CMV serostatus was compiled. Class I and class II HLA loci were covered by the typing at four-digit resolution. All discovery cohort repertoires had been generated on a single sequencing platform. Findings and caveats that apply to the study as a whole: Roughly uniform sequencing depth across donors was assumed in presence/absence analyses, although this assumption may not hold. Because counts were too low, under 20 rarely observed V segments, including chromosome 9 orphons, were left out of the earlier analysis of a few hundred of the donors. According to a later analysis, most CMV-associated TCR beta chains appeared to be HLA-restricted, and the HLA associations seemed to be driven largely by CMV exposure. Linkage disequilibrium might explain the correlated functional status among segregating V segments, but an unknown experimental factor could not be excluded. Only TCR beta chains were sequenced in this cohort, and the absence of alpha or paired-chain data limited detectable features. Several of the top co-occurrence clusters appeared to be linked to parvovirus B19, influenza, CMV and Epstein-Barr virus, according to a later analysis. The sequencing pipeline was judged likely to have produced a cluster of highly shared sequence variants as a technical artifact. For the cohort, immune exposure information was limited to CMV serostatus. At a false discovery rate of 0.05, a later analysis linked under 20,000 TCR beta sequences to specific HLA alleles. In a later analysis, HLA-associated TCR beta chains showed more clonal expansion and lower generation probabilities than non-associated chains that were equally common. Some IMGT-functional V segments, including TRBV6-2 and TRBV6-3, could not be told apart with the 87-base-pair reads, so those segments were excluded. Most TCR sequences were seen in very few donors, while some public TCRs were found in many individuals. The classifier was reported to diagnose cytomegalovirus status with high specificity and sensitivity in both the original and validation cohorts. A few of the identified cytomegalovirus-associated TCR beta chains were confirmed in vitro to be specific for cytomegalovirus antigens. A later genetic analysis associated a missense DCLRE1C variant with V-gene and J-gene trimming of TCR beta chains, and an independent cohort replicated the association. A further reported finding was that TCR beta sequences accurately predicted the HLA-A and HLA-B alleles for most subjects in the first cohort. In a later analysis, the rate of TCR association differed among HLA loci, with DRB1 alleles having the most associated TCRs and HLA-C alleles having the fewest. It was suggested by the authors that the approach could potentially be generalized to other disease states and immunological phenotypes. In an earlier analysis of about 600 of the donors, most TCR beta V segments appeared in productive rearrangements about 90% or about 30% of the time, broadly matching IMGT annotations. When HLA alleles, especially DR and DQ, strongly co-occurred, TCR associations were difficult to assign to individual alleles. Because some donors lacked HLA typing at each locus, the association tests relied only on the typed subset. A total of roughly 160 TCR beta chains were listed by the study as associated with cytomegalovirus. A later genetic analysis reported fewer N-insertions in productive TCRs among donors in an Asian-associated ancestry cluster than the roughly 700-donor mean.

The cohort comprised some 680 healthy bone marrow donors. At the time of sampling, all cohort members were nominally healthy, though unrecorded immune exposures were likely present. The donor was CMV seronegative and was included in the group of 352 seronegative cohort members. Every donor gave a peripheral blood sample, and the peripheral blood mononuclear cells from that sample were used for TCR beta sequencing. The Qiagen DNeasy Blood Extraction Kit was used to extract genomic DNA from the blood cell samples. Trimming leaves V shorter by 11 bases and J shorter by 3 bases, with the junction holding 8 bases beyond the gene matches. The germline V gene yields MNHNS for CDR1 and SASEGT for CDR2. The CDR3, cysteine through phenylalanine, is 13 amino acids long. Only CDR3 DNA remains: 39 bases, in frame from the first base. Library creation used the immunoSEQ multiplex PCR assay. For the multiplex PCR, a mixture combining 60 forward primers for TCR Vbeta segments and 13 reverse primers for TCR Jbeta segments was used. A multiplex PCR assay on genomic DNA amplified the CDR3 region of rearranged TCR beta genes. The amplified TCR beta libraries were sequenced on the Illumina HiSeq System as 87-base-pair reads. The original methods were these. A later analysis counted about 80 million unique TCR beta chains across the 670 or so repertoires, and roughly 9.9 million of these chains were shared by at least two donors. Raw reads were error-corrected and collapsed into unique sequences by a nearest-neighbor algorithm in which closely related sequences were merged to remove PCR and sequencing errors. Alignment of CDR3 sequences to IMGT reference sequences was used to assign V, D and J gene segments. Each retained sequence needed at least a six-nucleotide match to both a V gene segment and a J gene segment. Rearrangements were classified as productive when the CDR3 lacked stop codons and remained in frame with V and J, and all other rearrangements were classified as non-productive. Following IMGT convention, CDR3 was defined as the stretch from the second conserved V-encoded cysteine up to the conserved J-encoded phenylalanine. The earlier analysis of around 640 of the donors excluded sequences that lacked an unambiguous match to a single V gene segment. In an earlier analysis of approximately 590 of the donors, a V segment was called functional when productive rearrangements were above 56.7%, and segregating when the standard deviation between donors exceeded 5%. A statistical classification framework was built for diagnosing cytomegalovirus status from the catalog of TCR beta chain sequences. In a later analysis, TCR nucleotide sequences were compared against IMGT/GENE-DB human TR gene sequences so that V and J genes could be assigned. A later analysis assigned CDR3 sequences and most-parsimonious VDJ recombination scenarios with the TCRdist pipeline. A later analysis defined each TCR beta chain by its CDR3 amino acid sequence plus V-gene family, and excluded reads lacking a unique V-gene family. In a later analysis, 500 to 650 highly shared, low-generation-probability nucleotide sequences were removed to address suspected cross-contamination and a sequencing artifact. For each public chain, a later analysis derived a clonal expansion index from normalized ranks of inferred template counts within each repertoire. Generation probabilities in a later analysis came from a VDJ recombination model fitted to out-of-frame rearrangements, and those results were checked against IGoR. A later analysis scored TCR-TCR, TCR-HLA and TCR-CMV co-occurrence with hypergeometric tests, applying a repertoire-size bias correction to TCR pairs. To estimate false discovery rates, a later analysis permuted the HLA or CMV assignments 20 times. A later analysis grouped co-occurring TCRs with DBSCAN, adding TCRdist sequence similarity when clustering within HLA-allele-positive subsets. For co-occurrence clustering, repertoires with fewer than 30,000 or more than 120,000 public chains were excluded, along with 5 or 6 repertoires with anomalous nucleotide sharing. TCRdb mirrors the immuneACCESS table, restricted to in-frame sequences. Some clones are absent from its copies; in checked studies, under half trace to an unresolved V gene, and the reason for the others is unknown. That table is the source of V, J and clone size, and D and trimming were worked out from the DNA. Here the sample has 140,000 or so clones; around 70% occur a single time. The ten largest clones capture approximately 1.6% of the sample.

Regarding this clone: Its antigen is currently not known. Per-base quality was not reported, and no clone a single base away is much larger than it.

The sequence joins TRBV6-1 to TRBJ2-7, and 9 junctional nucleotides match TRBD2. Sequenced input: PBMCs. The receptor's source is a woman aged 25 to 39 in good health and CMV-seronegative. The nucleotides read TGTGCCGTGTTGCGGGAGGGAAGCTACGAGCAGTACTTC. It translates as CAVLREGSYEQYF.